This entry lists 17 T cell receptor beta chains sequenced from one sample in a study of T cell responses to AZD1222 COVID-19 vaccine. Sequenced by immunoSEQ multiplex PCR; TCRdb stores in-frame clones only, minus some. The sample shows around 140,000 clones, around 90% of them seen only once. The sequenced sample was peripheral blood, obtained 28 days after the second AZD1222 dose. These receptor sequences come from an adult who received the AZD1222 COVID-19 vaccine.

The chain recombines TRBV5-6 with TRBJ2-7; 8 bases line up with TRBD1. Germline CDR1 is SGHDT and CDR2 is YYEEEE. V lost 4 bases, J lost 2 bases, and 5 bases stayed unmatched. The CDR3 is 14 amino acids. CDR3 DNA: TGTGCCAGCAGCGTACAGGGGGAAGCCTACGAGCAGTACTTC. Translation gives CASSVQGEAYEQYF. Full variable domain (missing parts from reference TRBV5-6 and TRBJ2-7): DAGVTQSPTHLIKTRGQQVTLRCSPKSGHDTVSWYQQALGQGPQFIFQYYEEEERQRGNFPDRFSGHQFPNYSSELNVNALLLGDSALYLCASSVQGEAYEQYFGPGTRLTVT.

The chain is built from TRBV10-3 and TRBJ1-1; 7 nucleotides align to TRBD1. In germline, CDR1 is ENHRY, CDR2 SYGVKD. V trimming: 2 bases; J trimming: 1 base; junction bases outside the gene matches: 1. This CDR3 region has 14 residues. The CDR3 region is CAISERDRNTEAFF. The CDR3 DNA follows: TGTGCCATCAGTGAGCGGGACAGGAACACTGAAGCTTTCTTT.

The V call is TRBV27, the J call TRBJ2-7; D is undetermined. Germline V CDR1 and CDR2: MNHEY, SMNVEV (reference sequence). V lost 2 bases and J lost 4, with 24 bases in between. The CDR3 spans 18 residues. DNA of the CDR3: TGTGCCAGCAGTTTACTTATGGGGTCAGGATTTGGCCGTTACGAGCAGTACTTC. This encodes CASSLLMGSGFGRYEQYF.

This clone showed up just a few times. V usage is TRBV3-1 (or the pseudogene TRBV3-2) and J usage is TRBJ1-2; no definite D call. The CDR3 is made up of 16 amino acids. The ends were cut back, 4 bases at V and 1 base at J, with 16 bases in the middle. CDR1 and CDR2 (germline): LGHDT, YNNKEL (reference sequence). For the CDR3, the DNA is TGTGCCAGCAGCCCCGTGGGTAGTCCGGGTAACTATGGCTACACCTTC. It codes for CASSPVGSPGNYGYTF.

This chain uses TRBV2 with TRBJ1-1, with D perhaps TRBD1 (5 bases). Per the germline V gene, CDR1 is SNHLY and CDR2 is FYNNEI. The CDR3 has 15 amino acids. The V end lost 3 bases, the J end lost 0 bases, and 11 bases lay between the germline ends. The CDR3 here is CASSDRAMLNTEAFF. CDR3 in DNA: TGTGCCAGCAGTGACAGGGCCATGTTGAACACTGAAGCTTTCTTT.

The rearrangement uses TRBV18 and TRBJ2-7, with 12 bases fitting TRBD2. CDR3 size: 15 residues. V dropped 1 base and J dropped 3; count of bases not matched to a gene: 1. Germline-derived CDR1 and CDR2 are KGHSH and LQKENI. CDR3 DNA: TGTGCCAGCTCACCACGGACTAGCGGGAACTACGAGCAGTACTTC. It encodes CASSPRTSGNYEQYF.

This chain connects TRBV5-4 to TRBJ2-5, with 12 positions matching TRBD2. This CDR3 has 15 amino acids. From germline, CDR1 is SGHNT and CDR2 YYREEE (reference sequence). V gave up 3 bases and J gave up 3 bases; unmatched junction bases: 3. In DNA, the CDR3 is TGTGCCAGCAGCTCCAGACTAGCGGGGGAAGAGACCCAGTACTTC. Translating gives CASSSRLAGEETQYF.

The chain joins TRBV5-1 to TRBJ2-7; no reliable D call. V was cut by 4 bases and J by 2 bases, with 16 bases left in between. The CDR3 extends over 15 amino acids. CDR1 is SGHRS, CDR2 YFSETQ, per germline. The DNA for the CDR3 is TGCGCCAGCAGCCCTACCGTTCTCGAGACCTACGAGCAGTACTTC. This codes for CASSPTVLETYEQYF.

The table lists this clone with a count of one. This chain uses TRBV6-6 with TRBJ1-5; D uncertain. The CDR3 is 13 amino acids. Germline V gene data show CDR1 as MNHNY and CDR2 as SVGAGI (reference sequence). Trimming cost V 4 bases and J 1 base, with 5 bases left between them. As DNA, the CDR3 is TGTGCCAGCAGTTCCGTCAGCAATCAGCCCCAGCATTTT. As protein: CASSSVSNQPQHF.

The CDR3 sequence: CATSDWYSSYNEQFF. CDR3 nucleotides: TGTGCCACCAGTGATTGGTACAGCTCCTACAATGAGCAGTTCTTC. This chain connects TRBV24-1 to TRBJ2-1; D is uncertain. V lost 2 bases to trimming and J lost 0 bases, with 7 bases between them. CDR1 is KGHDR and CDR2 is SFDVKD in the germline V gene. This CDR3 spans 15 amino acids.

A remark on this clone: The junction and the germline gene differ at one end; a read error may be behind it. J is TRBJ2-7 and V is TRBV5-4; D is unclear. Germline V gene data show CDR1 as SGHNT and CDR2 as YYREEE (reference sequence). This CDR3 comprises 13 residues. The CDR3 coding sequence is TGTGCCAGCAGCGCCGTAGGCTCCGACGAGCAGTACTTC. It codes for CASSAVGSDEQYF.

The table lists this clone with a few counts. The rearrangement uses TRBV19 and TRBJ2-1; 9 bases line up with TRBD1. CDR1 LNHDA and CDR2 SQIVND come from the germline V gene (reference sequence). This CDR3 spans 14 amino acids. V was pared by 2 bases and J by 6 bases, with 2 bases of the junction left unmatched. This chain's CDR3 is CASSIPDRGNEQFF. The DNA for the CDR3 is TGTGCCAGTAGTATACCGGACAGGGGCAATGAGCAGTTCTTC.

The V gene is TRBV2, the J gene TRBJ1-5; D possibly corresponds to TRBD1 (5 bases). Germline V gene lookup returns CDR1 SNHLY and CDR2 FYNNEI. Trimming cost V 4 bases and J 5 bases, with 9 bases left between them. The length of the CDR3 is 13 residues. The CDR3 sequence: CASSGTGHQPQHF. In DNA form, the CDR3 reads TGTGCCAGCAGTGGTACAGGCCATCAGCCCCAGCATTTT.

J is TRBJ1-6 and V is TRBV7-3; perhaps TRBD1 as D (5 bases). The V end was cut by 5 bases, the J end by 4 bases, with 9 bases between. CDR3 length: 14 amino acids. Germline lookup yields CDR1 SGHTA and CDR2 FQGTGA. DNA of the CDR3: TGTGCCAGCAGCCGGACAACGTATAATTCACCCCTCCACTTT. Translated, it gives CASSRTTYNSPLHF.

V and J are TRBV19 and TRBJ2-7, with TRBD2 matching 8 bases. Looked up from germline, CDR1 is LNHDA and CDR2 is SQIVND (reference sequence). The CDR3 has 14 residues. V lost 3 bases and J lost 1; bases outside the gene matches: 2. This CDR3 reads CASSISGRSYEQYF. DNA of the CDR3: TGTGCCAGTAGTATCAGCGGGAGATCCTACGAGCAGTACTTC.

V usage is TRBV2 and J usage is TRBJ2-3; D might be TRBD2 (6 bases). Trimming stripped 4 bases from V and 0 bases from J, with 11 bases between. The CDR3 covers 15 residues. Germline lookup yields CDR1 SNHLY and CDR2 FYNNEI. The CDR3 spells CASSGRAGSTDTQYF. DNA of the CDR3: TGTGCCAGCAGTGGGAGGGCGGGGAGCACAGATACGCAGTATTTT.

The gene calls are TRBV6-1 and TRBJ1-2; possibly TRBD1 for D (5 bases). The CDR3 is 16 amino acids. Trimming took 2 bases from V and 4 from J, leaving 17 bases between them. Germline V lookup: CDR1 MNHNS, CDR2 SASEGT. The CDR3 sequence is CASSEIWGVLGYGYTF. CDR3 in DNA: TGTGCCAGCAGTGAAATTTGGGGGGTGCTTGGCTATGGCTACACCTTC.